The 14 T cell receptor beta chains listed next were all sequenced from one sample in a study of blood T cell repertoires in COVID-19. Sequencing used immunoSEQ multiplex PCR; TCRdb keeps in-frame clones, though not all of them. The sample holds approximately 190,000 clones, about 88% seen once. Source material: PBMCs or T cells enriched from blood (not recorded which). The source of these receptors is a woman aged 40 to 50 in a cohort exposed to, infected with or recovered from COVID-19 (not recorded which).

The gene calls are TRBV10-3 and TRBJ1-6; 7 positions match TRBD1. This CDR3 has 14 residues. CDR1 and CDR2 (germline): ENHRY, SYGVKD. J lost 7 bases, V lost 2 bases, and 2 bases had no gene match. CDR3: CAISEGQENSPLHF. CDR3 nucleotides: TGTGCCATCAGTGAGGGACAGGAGAATTCACCCCTCCACTTT.

This clone was counted once. The rearrangement uses TRBV12-3 or TRBV12-4 and TRBJ1-2; D ambiguous. V lost 2 bases and J 6 bases, leaving 10 bases between the germline ends. The CDR3 is 13 residues long. The chain's CDR3 is CASSLFSKNGYTF. CDR3 nucleotide sequence: TGTGCCAGCAGTTTATTCTCTAAGAATGGCTACACCTTC.

The rearrangement joins TRBV7-9 to TRBJ1-5; no reliable D call. V gave up 1 base and J gave up 0 bases, with 7 bases separating them. The CDR3 runs 15 residues. The germline V gene encodes CDR1 SEHNR and CDR2 FQNEAQ (reference sequence). The CDR3 is CASSLDVDSNQPQHF. In DNA form, the CDR3 reads TGTGCCAGCAGCTTAGACGTAGATAGCAATCAGCCCCAGCATTTT.

This clone was seen only once. The J gene is TRBJ2-7, the V gene TRBV4-3, with D unresolved. The CDR3 extends over 15 amino acids. Germline CDR1 reads LGHNA; CDR2 reads YSLEER. V was cut by 5 bases and J by 0 bases, with 14 bases left in between. The CDR3 protein is CASSETHYPSYEQYF. The CDR3 bases are TGCGCCAGCAGCGAGACCCACTATCCCTCCTACGAGCAGTACTTC.

The chain carries TRBV2 and TRBJ1-1, with D possibly TRBD1 on 5 matching bases. Germline CDR1 reads SNHLY; CDR2 reads FYNNEI. With 6 bases removed from V and 5 bases from J, the gap between germline ends came to 10 bases. The CDR3 has 12 residues. The CDR3 DNA reads TGTGCCAGCAGACAGACAGAGACTGAAGCTTTCTTT. It translates to CASRQTETEAFF.

The chain recombines TRBV5-5 with TRBJ1-1, with 7 bases lining up with TRBD1. Germline CDR1 SGHKS, CDR2 YYEKEE (reference sequence). V lost 0 bases, J lost 1 base, and 9 bases stayed unmatched. The CDR3 extends over 17 amino acids. CDR3 loop: CASSLEQGIWRNTEAFF. The CDR3 coding sequence is TGTGCCAGCAGCTTGGAACAGGGGATATGGCGGAACACTGAAGCTTTCTTT.

For the CDR3, the DNA is TGTGCCAGTAGTATCACAGGGGTGGCCTACAATGAGCAGTTCTTC. This encodes CASSITGVAYNEQFF. The chain joins TRBV19 to TRBJ2-1; 7 bases fit TRBD1. Germline V gene sequence: CDR1 LNHDA, CDR2 SQIVND (reference sequence). The V gene end was trimmed by 3 bases and the J gene end by 2 bases; junction bases not matched to a gene: 4. The length of the CDR3 is 15 residues.

V is TRBV2 and J is TRBJ2-5; 15 bases are a match to TRBD2. The CDR3 contains 16 residues. CDR1 is SNHLY and CDR2 is FYNNEI in the germline V gene. J was trimmed by 7 bases and V by 6 bases; bases with no gene match: 9. The CDR3: CASSDRTSGGAGTQYF. Here the CDR3 DNA reads TGTGCCAGCAGCGACCGGACTAGCGGGGGGGCTGGGACCCAGTACTTC.

This chain links TRBV27 with TRBJ1-2; no clear D. In germline, CDR1 is MNHEY, CDR2 SMNVEV (reference sequence). Trimming cost V 8 bases and J 4 bases, with 14 bases left between them. This CDR3 has 13 amino acids. The CDR3 region has the DNA TGTGCCAGCCGACCCGGCGCTAGCTATGGCTACACCTTC. Its translation is CASRPGASYGYTF.

This clone was observed a handful of times. J is TRBJ2-1 and V is TRBV5-6; 11 positions match TRBD2. The CDR3 loop spans 16 amino acids. Germline CDR1 and CDR2: SGHDT and YYEEEE. The junction had 9 bases not matched to a gene; V was cut back by 4 bases and J by 6 bases. This CDR3 reads CASSPIAGGPGNEQFF. The CDR3 region has the DNA TGTGCCAGCAGCCCAATAGCGGGAGGGCCCGGCAATGAGCAGTTCTTC.

The gene calls are TRBV27 and TRBJ1-2, with 7 bases matching TRBD1. The CDR3 has 14 amino acids. Germline assignment: CDR1 MNHEY and CDR2 SMNVEV (reference sequence). The J segment lost 5 bases and the V segment lost 6 bases, leaving 9 bases of the junction unmatched. The CDR3 here is CASRSTGSLYGYTF. CDR3 DNA sequence: TGTGCCAGCAGGTCGACAGGGTCCCTATATGGCTACACCTTC.

This rearrangement joins TRBV5-6 to TRBJ1-1; D may be TRBD1 (6 bases). V lost 3 bases, J lost 7 bases, and 7 bases lay in between. The CDR3 is 11 residues long. Per the germline V gene, CDR1 is SGHDT and CDR2 is YYEEEE. Here the CDR3 reads CASSSGHEAFF. CDR3 sequence (DNA): TGTGCCAGCAGCTCGGGACATGAAGCTTTCTTT.

V usage is TRBV7-9 and J usage is TRBJ1-3, with 10 bases fitting TRBD1. J was trimmed by 2 bases and V by 6 bases; bases with no gene match: 10. Germline V gene lookup returns CDR1 SEHNR and CDR2 FQNEAQ (reference sequence). This CDR3 contains 17 residues. The CDR3 region is CASSHLKGQGPGNTIYF. DNA of the CDR3: TGTGCCAGCAGTCACCTGAAGGGACAGGGGCCTGGAAACACCATATATTTT.

CDR3 coding DNA: TGTGCCACCAGCAGAGATGGAGGTTGGAGCAATCAGCCCCAGCATTTT. It yields the protein CATSRDGGWSNQPQHF. V is TRBV15 and J is TRBJ1-5; no reliable D call. This CDR3 is 16 amino acids long. V dropped 0 bases and J dropped 1 base, with 10 bases sitting between them. The germline V gene has CDR1 LNHNV and CDR2 YYDKDF (reference sequence).